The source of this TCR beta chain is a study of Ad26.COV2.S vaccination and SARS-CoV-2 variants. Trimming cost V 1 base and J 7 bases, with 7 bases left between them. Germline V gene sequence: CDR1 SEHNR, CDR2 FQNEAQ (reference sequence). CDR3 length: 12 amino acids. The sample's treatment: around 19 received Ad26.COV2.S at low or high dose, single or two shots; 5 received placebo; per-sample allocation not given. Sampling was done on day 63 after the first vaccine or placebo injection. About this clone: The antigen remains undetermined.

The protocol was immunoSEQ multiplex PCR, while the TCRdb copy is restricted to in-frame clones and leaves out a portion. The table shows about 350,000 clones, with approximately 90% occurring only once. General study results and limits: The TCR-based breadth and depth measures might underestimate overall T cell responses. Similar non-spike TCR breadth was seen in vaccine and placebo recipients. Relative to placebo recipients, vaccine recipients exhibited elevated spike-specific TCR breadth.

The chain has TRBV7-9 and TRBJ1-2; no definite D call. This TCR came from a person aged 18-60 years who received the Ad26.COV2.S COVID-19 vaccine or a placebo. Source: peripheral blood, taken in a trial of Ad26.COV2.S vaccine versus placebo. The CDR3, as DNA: TGTGCCAGCAGCTTAGGCCGGGGTGGCTACACCTTC. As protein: CASSLGRGGYTF.